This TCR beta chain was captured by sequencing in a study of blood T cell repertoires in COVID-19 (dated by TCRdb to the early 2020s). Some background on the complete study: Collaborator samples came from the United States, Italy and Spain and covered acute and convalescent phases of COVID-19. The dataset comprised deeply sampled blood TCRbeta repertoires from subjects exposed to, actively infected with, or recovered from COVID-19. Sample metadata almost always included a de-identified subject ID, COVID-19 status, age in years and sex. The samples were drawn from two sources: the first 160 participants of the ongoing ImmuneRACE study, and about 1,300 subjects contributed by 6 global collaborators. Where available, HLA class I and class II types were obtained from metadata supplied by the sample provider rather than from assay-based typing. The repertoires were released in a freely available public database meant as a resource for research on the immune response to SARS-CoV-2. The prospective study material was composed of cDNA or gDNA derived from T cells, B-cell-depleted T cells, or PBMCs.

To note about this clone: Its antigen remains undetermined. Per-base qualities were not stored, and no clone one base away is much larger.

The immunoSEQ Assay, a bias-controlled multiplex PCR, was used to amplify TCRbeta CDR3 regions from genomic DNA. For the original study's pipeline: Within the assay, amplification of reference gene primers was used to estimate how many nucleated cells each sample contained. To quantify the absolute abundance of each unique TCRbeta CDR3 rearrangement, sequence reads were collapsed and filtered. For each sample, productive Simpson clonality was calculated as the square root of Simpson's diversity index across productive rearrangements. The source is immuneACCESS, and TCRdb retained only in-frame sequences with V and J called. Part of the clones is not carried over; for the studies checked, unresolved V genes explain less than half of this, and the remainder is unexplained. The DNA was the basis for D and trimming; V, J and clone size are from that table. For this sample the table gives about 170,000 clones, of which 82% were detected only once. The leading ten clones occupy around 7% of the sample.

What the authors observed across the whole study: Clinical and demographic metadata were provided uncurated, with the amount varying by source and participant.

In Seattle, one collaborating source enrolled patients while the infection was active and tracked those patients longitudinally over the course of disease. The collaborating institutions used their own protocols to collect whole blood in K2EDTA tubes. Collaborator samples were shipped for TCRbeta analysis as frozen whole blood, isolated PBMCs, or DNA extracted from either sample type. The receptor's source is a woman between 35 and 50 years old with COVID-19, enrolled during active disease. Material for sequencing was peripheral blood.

This receptor carries the CDR3 CASSLSGVGRNEQFF. The DNA sequence follows: TGTGCCAGCAGTTTATCAGGGGTCGGCCGTAATGAGCAGTTCTTC. The chain joins TRBV27 to TRBJ2-1; TRBD1 could be the D gene, as 5 bases match. Per the germline V gene (reference sequence), MNHEY is the CDR1 and SMNVEV is the CDR2. The junction shows trimming of 0 bases on V and 7 bases on J, plus 13 bases between the germline ends. From the cysteine up to the phenylalanine, the CDR3 has a length of 15 residues. The entry retains the CDR3 DNA only, 45 bases that are in frame from base 1.